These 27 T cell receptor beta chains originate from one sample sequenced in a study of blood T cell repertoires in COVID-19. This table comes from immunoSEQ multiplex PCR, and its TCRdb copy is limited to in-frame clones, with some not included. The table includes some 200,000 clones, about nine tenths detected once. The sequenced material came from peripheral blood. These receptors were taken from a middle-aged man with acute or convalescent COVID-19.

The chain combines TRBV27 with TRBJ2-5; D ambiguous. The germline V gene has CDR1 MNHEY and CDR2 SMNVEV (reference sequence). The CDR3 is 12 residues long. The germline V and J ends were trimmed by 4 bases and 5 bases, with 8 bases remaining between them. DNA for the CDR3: TGTGCCAGCAGTTCTGCCAGGGAGACCCAGTACTTC. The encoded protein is CASSSARETQYF.

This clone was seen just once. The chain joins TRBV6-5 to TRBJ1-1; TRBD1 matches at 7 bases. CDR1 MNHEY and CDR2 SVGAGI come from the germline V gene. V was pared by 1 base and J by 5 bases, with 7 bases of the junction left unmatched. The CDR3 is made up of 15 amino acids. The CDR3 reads CASSYFRTGGTEAFF. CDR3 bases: TGTGCCAGCAGTTACTTCCGGACAGGTGGAACTGAAGCTTTCTTT.

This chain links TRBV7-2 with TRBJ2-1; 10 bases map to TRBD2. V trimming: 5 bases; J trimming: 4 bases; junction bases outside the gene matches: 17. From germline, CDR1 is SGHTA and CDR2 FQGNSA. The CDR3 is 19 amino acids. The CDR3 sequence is CASSPRGSGGPPGYNEQFF. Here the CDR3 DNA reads TGTGCCAGCAGCCCCAGGGGTAGCGGGGGGCCCCCGGGATACAATGAGCAGTTCTTC.

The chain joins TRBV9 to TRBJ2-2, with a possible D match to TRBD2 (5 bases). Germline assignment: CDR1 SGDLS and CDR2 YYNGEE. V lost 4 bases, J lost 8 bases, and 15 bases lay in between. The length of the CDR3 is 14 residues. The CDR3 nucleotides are TGTGCCAGCAGCCCCCGCCAGGCGGGTGGGGAGCTGTTTTTT. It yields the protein CASSPRQAGGELFF. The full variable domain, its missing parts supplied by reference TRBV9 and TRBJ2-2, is DSGVTQTPKHLITATGQRVTLRCSPRSGDLSVYWYQQSLDQGLQFLIQYYNGEERAKGNILERFSAQQFPDLHSELNLSSLELGDSALYFCASSPRQAGGELFFGEGSRLTVL.

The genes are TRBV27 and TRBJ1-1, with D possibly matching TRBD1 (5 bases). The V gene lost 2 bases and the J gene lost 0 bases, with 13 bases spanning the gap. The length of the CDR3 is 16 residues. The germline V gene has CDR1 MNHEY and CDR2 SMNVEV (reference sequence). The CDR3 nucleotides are TGTGCCAGCAGTTTACGGGCAGGGCTCTTGAACACTGAAGCTTTCTTT. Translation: CASSLRAGLLNTEAFF.

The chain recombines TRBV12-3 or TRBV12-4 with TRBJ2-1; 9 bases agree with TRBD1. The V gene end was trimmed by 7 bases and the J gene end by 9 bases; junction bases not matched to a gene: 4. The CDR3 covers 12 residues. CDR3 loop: CASTGTGSEQFF. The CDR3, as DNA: TGTGCCAGCACCGGGACAGGGTCTGAGCAGTTCTTC.

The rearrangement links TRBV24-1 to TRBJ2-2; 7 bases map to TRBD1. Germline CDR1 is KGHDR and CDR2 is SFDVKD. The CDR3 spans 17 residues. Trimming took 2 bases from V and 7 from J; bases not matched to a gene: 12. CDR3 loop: CATSDYPVRQGVGELFF. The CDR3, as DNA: TGTGCCACCAGTGATTACCCCGTTAGACAGGGAGTCGGGGAGCTGTTTTTT.

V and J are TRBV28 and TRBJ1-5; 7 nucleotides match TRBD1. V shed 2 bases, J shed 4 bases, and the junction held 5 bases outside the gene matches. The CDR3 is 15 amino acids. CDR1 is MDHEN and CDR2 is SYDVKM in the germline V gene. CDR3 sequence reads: CASSLLGGENQPQHF. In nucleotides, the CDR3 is TGTGCCAGCAGTTTACTAGGGGGCGAAAATCAGCCCCAGCATTTT. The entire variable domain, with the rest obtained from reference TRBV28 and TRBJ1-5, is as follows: DVKVTQSSRYLVKRTGEKVFLECVQDMDHENMFWYRQDPGLGLRLIYFSYDVKMKEKGDIPEGYSVSREKKERFSLILESASTNQTSMYLCASSLLGGENQPQHFGDGTRLSIL.

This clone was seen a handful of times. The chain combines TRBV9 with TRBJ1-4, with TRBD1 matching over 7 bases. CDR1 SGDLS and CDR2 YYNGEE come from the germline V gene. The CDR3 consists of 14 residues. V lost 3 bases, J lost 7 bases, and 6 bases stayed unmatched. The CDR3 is CASSARTGGEKLFF. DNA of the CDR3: TGTGCCAGCAGCGCCCGGACAGGTGGTGAAAAACTGTTTTTT.

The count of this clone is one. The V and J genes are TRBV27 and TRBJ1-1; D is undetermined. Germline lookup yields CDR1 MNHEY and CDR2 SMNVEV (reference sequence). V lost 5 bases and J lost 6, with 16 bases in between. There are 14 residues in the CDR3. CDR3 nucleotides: TGTGCCAGCAGTATAAGTGTGCGCCCGGCTGAAGCTTTCTTT. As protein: CASSISVRPAEAFF.

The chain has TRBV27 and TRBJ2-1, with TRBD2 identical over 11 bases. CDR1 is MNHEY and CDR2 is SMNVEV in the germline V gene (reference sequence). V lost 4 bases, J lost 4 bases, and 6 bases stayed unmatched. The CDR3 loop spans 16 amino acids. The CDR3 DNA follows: TGTGCCAGCAGTTCGTCCGGGACTAGCGGATACAATGAGCAGTTCTTC. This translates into CASSSSGTSGYNEQFF.

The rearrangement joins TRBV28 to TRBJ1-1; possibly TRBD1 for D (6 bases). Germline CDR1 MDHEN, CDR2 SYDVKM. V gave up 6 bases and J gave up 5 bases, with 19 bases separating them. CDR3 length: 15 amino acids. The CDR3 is CASRPEQGPRTEAFF. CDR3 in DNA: TGTGCCAGCAGACCCGAACAGGGCCCTAGGACTGAAGCTTTCTTT.

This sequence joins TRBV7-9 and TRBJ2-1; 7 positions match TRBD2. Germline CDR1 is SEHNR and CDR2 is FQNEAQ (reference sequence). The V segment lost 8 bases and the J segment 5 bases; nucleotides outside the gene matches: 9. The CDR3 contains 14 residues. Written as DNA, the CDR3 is TGTGCCAGCTGGGGGGGGGTCCACAACAATGAGCAGTTCTTC. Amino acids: CASWGGVHNNEQFF.

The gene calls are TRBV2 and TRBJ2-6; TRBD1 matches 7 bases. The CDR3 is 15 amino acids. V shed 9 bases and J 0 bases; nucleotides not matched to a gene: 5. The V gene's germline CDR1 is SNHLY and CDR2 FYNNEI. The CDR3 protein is CASDREPSGANVLTF. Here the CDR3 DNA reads TGTGCCAGTGACAGGGAACCCTCTGGGGCCAACGTCCTGACTTTC. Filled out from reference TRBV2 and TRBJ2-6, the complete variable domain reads EPEVTQTPSHQVTQMGQEVILRCVPISNHLYFYWYRQILGQKVEFLVSFYNNEISEKSEIFDDQFSVERPDGSNFTLKIRSTKLEDSAMYFCASDREPSGANVLTFGAGSRLTVL.

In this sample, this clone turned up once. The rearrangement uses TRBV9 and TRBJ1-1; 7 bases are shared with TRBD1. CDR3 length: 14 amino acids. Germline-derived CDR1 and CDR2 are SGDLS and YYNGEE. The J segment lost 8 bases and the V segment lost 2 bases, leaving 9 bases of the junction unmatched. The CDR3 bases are TGTGCCAGCAGCGTTATAGAAGGGGGCGCGGAAGCTTTCTTT. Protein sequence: CASSVIEGGAEAFF.

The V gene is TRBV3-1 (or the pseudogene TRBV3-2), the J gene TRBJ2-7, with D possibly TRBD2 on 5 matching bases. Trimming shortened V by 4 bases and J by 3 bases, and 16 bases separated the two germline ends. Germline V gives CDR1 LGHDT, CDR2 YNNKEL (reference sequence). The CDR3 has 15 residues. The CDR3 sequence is CASSPWSGSDYEQYF. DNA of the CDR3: TGTGCCAGCAGCCCTTGGTCGGGGTCAGACTACGAGCAGTACTTC.

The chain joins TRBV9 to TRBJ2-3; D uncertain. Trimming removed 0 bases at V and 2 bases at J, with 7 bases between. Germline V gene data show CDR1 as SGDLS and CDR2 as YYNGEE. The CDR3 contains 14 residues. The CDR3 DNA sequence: TGTGCCAGCAGCGTAGCAGGTGTCACAGATACGCAGTATTTT. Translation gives CASSVAGVTDTQYF.

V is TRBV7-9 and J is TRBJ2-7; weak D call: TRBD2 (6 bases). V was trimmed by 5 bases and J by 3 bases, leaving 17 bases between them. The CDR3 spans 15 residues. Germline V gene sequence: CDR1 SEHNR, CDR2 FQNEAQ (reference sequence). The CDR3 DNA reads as TGTGCCAGCAGCCCCAAGGGCGGGACCCTCTACGAGCAGTACTTC. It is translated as CASSPKGGTLYEQYF.

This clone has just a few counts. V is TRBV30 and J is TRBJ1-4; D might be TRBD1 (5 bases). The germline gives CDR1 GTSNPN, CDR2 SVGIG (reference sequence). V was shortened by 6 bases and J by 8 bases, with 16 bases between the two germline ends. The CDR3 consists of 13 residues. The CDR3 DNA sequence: TGTGCCTGCCCTACTCTGCGGGGGGAAAAACTGTTTTTT. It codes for CACPTLRGEKLFF.

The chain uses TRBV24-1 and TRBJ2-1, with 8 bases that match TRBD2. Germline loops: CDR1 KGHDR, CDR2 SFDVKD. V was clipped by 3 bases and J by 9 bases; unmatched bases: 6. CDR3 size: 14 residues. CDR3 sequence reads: CATSDPGRGAEQFF. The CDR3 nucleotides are TGTGCCACCAGTGATCCCGGGAGGGGAGCTGAGCAGTTCTTC.

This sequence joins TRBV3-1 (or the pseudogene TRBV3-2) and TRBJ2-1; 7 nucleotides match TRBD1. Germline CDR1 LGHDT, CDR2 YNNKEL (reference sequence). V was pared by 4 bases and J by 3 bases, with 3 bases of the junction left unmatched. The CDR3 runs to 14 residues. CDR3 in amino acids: CASSLQGVYNEQFF. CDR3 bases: TGTGCCAGCAGCCTTCAGGGGGTCTACAATGAGCAGTTCTTC.

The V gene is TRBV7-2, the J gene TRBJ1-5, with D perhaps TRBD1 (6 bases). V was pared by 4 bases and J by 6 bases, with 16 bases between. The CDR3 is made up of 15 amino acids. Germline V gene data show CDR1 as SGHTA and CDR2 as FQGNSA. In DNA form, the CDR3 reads TGTGCCAGCAGCTACAGCTCAGGGGCTAGTCAGCCCCAGCATTTT. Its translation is CASSYSSGASQPQHF.

The CDR3 bases are TGTGCCAGTAGTATAGGCCTAACAGGGAGCTATGGCTACACCTTC. It is translated as CASSIGLTGSYGYTF. This sequence joins TRBV19 and TRBJ1-2; TRBD1 is a possible D gene (6 bases). CDR3 length: 15 amino acids. V was cut by 1 base and J by 4 bases, with 13 bases left in between. The germline V gene has CDR1 LNHDA and CDR2 SQIVND (reference sequence).

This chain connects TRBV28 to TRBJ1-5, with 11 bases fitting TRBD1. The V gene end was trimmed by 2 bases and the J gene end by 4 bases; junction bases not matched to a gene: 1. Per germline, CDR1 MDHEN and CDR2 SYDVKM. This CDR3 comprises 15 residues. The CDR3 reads CASSLGQGANQPQHF. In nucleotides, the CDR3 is TGTGCCAGCAGTTTAGGACAGGGGGCGAATCAGCCCCAGCATTTT.

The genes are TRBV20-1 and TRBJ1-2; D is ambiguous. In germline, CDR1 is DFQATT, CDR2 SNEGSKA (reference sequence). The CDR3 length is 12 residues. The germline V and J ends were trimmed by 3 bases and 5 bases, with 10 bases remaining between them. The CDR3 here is CSASGGVYGYTF. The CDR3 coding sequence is TGCAGTGCTAGTGGCGGAGTTTATGGCTACACCTTC.

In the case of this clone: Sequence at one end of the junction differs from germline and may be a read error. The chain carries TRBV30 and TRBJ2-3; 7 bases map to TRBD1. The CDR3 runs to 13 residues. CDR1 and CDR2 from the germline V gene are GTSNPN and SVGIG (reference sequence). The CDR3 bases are TGTGCCTGTAGTGGACAGGAGTCAGATACGCAGTATTTT. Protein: CACSGQESDTQYF.

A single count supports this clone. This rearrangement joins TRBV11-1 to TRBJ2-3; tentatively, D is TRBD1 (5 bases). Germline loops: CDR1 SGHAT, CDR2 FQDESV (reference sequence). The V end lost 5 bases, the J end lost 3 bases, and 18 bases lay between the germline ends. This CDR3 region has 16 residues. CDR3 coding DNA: TGTGCCAGCAGCCTCCGCTCTCAGGGTGGAACAGATACGCAGTATTTT. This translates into CASSLRSQGGTDTQYF.